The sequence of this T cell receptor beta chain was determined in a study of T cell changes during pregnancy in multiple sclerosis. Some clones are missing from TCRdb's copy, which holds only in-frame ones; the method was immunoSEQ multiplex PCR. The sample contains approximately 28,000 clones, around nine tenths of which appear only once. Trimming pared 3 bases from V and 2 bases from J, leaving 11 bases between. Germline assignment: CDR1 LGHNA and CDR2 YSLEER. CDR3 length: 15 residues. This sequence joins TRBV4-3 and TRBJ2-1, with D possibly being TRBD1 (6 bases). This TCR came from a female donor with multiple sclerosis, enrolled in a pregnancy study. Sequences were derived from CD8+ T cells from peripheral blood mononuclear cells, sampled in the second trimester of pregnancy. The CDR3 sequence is CASSQRTVAYNEQFF. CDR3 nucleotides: TGCGCCAGCAGCCAGAGGACAGTAGCCTACAATGAGCAGTTCTTC.